The rows below give T cell receptor beta chains drawn from one sample of a study of T-cell memory formation after mild COVID-19. MiXCR was run by TCRdb on the 5' RACE reads, yielding one entry per CDR3 protein. The sample yields a few hundred thousand distinct CDR3 sequences, roughly 15% seen once. What was sequenced was PBMCs or a T cell subset sorted from them (not recorded which). All receptors derive from a man between 18 and 35 years old who had mild COVID-19 (a few samples of this study predate the infection). Cell type and time point are not known. The CDR3 runs from the conserved cysteine through the conserved F or W. D genes are given only for firm matches. Clone sizes are given selectively: once, few, many, or a class where the clone is expanded.

clone_size j_call v_call d_call cdr3_nt cdr3_aa
- TRBJ1-4 TRBV5-1 TRBD1 TGCGCCAGCAGCTTGGGGACAGGGAGTAATGAAAAACTGTTTTTT CASSLGTGSNEKLFF
- TRBJ2-2 TRBV9 - TGTGCCAGCAGCTCGGACTCCTGGAAGGCCGGGGAGCTGTTTTTT CASSSDSWKAGELFF
- TRBJ2-5 TRBV5-1 - TGCGCCAGCAGCTTGAGGGTATACCAAGAGACCCAGTACTTC CASSLRVYQETQYF
- TRBJ2-7 TRBV6-5 TRBD1 TGTGCCAGCAGTCCCTCAGGGACAGGAACCTACGAGCAGTACTTC CASSPSGTGTYEQYF
few TRBJ2-5 TRBV7-2 - TGTGCCAGCAGCAACCGGCCAGGGAGACAAGAGACCCAGTACTTC CASSNRPGRQETQYF
many TRBJ1-6 TRBV5-1 TRBD1 TGCGCCAGCAGCGACCGAACAGGGGGCGTTTCACCCCTCCACTTT CASSDRTGGVSPLHF
- TRBJ1-1 TRBV28 - TGTGCCAGCAGTTATCGAGGAGGAGGGAACACTGAAGCTTTCTTT CASSYRGGGNTEAFF
- TRBJ2-5 TRBV23-1 - TGCGCCAGCAGTCGTGGGGTGGAGACCCAGTACTTC CASSRGVETQYF
few TRBJ2-5 TRBV2 TRBD2 TGTGCCAGCAGTAGGACTAGCGGGGGGATGGACCAAGAGACCCAGTACTTC CASSRTSGGMDQETQYF
few TRBJ1-6 TRBV20-1 TRBD1 TGCAGTGCTAGTGGGGGAGGGGGCAGCTCCTATAATTCACCCCTCCACTTT CSASGGGGSSYNSPLHF
- TRBJ2-1 TRBV7-2 TRBD1 TGTGCCAGCAGAGTGACAGGGAGCAATGAGCAGTTCTTC CASRVTGSNEQFF
few TRBJ1-1 TRBV7-9 - TGTGCCAGCCGCCTGACAGACGAAGCTTTCTTT CASRLTDEAFF
- TRBJ2-1 TRBV19 - TGTGCCAGTAGTACTACCTTTAGCAATGAGCAGTTCTTC CASSTTFSNEQFF
- TRBJ2-5 TRBV7-2 TRBD2 TGTGCCAGCAGCACCCGGGGGGTCCAAGAGACCCAGTACTTC CASSTRGVQETQYF
many TRBJ2-1 TRBV7-6 - TGTGCCAGCAGCTTACGTGGGGGAAGCTCCTACAATGAGCAGTTCTTC CASSLRGGSSYNEQFF
few TRBJ2-7 TRBV20-1 TRBD2 TGCAGTGCTCGCGGCGGAGCGGGGGGGACCTACGAGCAGTACTTC CSARGGAGGTYEQYF
- TRBJ2-3 TRBV9 - TGTGCCAGCAGCGCGAGCCGGACAGCCAGCACAGATACGCAGTATTTT CASSASRTASTDTQYF
many TRBJ2-3 TRBV20-1 - TGCAGTGCTAGAGATGTCCTCTCAACCACAGATACGCAGTATTTT CSARDVLSTTDTQYF
many TRBJ2-3 TRBV24-1 - TGTGCCACCAGTGAAGCTAGCACAGATACGCAGTATTTT CATSEASTDTQYF
few TRBJ2-5 TRBV12-3/TRBV12-4 - TGTGCCAGCAGTTTACCAGGAAAGGGGACCCAGTACTTC CASSLPGKGTQYF